These 4 T cell receptor beta chains share one sample of origin, sequenced in a study of cytomegalovirus exposure and HLA in healthy donors. The PCR was carried out with 60 Vbeta primers and 13 Jbeta primers. Generated by immunoSEQ multiplex PCR, the TCRdb table keeps only in-frame clones and is missing some. This sample yields 90,000 to 150,000 clones, of which around 67% are seen a single time; approximately 4.1% belongs to the top ten. Sequenced input: PBMCs. Receptors were obtained from a woman in her thirties or forties in good health and CMV-seronegative.

V and J are TRBV19 and TRBJ2-5; D is possibly TRBD1 (7 bases). Per germline, CDR1 LNHDA and CDR2 SQIVND (reference sequence). CDR3 length equals 13 residues. V shed 3 bases and J shed 7 bases, with 12 bases lying between them. Here the CDR3 DNA reads TGTGCCAGTAGTATGTATCAGGGGGGGACCCAGTACTTC. Its translation: CASSMYQGGTQYF.

The chain uses TRBV7-9 and TRBJ1-1; a possible D gene is TRBD1 (6 bases). Per the germline V gene, CDR1 is SEHNR and CDR2 is FQNEAQ (reference sequence). The V end lost 5 bases, the J end lost 4 bases, and 17 bases lay between the germline ends. The CDR3 contains 15 residues. Here the CDR3 DNA reads TGTGCCAGCAGCCCTTACAGGGAAATGGGCACTGAAGCTTTCTTT. The encoded protein is CASSPYREMGTEAFF.

V usage is TRBV30 and J usage is TRBJ1-1; D gene unclear. Germline V gene lookup returns CDR1 GTSNPN and CDR2 SVGIG (reference sequence). Trimming left V 0 bases short and J 3 bases short, with 14 bases between. This CDR3 has 15 residues. The CDR3 sequence: CAWSVLVRLDTEAFF. CDR3 nucleotide sequence: TGTGCCTGGAGTGTATTAGTGCGGCTTGACACTGAAGCTTTCTTT.

V usage is TRBV7-2 and J usage is TRBJ2-3; 10 nucleotides align to TRBD2. The CDR3 has 17 residues. Germline V gene data show CDR1 as SGHTA and CDR2 as FQGNSA. Trimming removed 3 bases from V and 0 bases from J; junction bases left unmatched: 6. The chain's CDR3 is CASSFGPAGGSTDTQYF. The CDR3 region has the DNA TGTGCCAGCAGCTTCGGACCAGCGGGAGGGAGCACAGATACGCAGTATTTT.